The 8 T cell receptor beta chains listed next were all sequenced from one sample in a study of T cell responses to AZD1222 COVID-19 vaccine. The table came from immunoSEQ multiplex PCR; TCRdb's copy has only in-frame clones and leaves some out. There are 75,000 to 85,000 clones in the sample; approximately 90% occur only once, and about 23% lies in the top ten. The specimen comprised peripheral blood, sampled on day 0 of AZD1222 vaccination. The receptors were sampled from an adult in good health.

The chain employs TRBV11-1 and TRBJ1-1; D gene ambiguous. Germline-derived CDR1 and CDR2 are SGHAT and FQDESV (reference sequence). This CDR3 is 13 amino acids long. V dropped 2 bases and J dropped 6 bases, with 10 bases sitting between them. The CDR3 spells CASSLNQESEAFF. CDR3 in DNA: TGTGCCAGCAGCTTAAACCAGGAATCTGAAGCTTTCTTT.

The chain recombines TRBV6-2 or TRBV6-3 with TRBJ2-6, with D uncertain. CDR1 and CDR2 (germline): MNHEY, SVGEGT. This CDR3 region has 15 residues. Trimming took 3 bases from V and 0 from J, leaving 6 bases between them. CDR3: CASSYLLSGANVLTF. Written as DNA, the CDR3 is TGTGCCAGCAGTTATCTCCTCTCTGGGGCCAACGTCCTGACTTTC.

The chain links TRBV29-1 to TRBJ1-3; perhaps TRBD1 as D (6 bases). V lost 5 bases, J lost 3 bases, and 17 bases lay in between. CDR1 is SQVTM and CDR2 is ANQGSEA in the germline V gene. There are 15 residues in the CDR3. CDR3 nucleotides: TGCAGCGTTTGGGAAGGGGGTATTGTTGGAAACACCATATATTTT. As protein: CSVWEGGIVGNTIYF.

Relative to its sample, this clone is medium-sized. The rearrangement uses TRBV27 and TRBJ2-5, with D perhaps matching TRBD2 (6 bases). Germline-derived CDR1 and CDR2 are MNHEY and SMNVEV (reference sequence). The CDR3 loop spans 15 amino acids. V lost 2 bases to trimming and J lost 4 bases, with 14 bases between them. This CDR3 is CASSLNGGIPETQYF. The CDR3 nucleotides are TGTGCCAGCAGTTTAAACGGAGGGATACCAGAGACCCAGTACTTC.

The genes are TRBV6-5 and TRBJ1-5; 7 bases align to TRBD1. This CDR3 contains 15 residues. The ends lost 7 bases at V and 1 base at J; junction bases unmatched: 7. Germline V gives CDR1 MNHEY, CDR2 SVGAGI. The chain's CDR3 is CASIIWTGSNQPQHF. CDR3 sequence (DNA): TGTGCCAGCATTATATGGACAGGCAGCAATCAGCCCCAGCATTTT.

This clone was counted a few times. V usage is TRBV24-1 and J usage is TRBJ2-3; 11 positions match TRBD2. V lost 0 bases and J lost 6; bases outside the gene matches: 4. The germline CDR1 and CDR2 sequences are KGHDR and SFDVKD. CDR3 length: 16 residues. The CDR3 sequence is CATSDLTSGSKDTQYF. DNA for the CDR3: TGTGCCACCAGTGATTTGACTAGCGGGAGTAAGGATACGCAGTATTTT.

This chain links TRBV11-2 with TRBJ1-1; D remains unclear. With 5 bases removed from V and 6 bases from J, the gap between germline ends came to 19 bases. The CDR3 contains 15 residues. Per germline, CDR1 SGHAT and CDR2 FQNNGV. DNA for the CDR3: TGTGCCAGCAGCCAAAGGGCCAGTGACGAGGCTGAAGCTTTCTTT. Translating it yields CASSQRASDEAEAFF.

V gene TRBV7-9 combines with J gene TRBJ2-3, with a tentative D call TRBD1 (6 bases). The germline V and J ends were trimmed by 5 bases and 2 bases, with 14 bases remaining between them. Germline CDR1 and CDR2: SEHNR and FQNEAQ (reference sequence). This CDR3 contains 15 residues. The CDR3 nucleotides are TGTGCCAGCAGCCCCGGACAGCCCCACACAGATACGCAGTATTTT. It yields the protein CASSPGQPHTDTQYF. The entire variable domain, with the rest obtained from reference TRBV7-9 and TRBJ2-3, is as follows: DTGVSQNPRHKITKRGQNVTFRCDPISEHNRLYWYRQTLGQGPEFLTYFQNEAQLEKSRLLSDRFSAERPKGSFSTLEIQRTEQGDSAMYLCASSPGQPHTDTQYFGPGTRLTVL.